This T cell receptor beta chain was identified in a study of blood T cell repertoires in COVID-19. Study details: COVID-19 samples, acute and convalescent, were from the United States, Italy and Spain. T cells, B-cell-depleted T cells, or PBMCs provided the cDNA or gDNA that served as material.

The V gene lost 6 bases and the J gene lost 2 bases, with 17 bases spanning the gap. CDR1 is MDHEN, CDR2 SYDVKM, per germline. There are 15 residues in the CDR3. Original data processing: By means of reference gene primer amplification, nucleated cell counts were estimated. TCRdb's table, derived via immunoSEQ multiplex PCR, lists solely in-frame clones and lacks some. Clonal size and the V and J genes are those of that table, whereas D and trimming came from the DNA. This sample has some 130,000 clones, with around nine tenths found just once. The chain links TRBV28 to TRBJ2-7, with D possibly TRBD1 on 8 matching bases. The source material was peripheral blood. The TCR comes from a man aged 65 to 79 with active COVID-19. CDR3 nucleotide sequence: TGTGCCAGCAGATATGACAGGGGACTAACCTACGAGCAGTACTTC. Translated, it gives CASRYDRGLTYEQYF.